This T cell receptor (beta chain) was sequenced during a study of CD8+ T cells in alopecia areata. Study in general: Each of the treated patients was given oral tofacitinib, 5 to 10 mg twice daily, for moderate-to-severe alopecia areata.

The authors extracted RNA and reverse transcribed it into cDNA as the sequencing template. This table comes from immunoSEQ multiplex PCR, and its TCRdb copy is limited to in-frame clones, with some not included. This table has about 190,000 clones, under 80% appearing once. Germline CDR1 LGHNA, CDR2 YSLEER. The V end was cut by 6 bases, the J end by 3 bases, with 11 bases between. The CDR3 loop spans 13 amino acids. Treatment in this sample: oral pan-JAK inhibitor, 5-10 mg twice daily. This receptor was obtained from a human donor with alopecia areata. V usage is TRBV4-3 and J usage is TRBJ2-5, with D possibly TRBD2 on 5 matching bases. Sequences were derived from CD4+ T cells sorted from blood, sampled around week 50, from a patient treated with tofacitinib. This CDR3 reads CASRGVGEETQYF. CDR3 DNA sequence: TGCGCCAGCAGGGGTGTGGGAGAAGAGACCCAGTACTTC.